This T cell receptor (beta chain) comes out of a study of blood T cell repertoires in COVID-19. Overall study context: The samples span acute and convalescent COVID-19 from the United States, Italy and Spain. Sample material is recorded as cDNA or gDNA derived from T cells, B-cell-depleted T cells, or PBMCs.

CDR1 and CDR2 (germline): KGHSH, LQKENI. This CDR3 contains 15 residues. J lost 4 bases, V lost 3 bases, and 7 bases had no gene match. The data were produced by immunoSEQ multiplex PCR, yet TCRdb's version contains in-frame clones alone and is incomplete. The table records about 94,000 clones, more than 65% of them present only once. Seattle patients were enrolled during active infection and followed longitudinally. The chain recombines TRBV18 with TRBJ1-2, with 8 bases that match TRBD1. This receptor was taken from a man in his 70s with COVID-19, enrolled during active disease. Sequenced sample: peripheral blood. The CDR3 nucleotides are TGTGCCAGCTCACCTCCCGCCGGGACAGGCTATGGCTACACCTTC. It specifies CASSPPAGTGYGYTF.